This T cell receptor (beta chain) is from a study of T cells in localized non-small cell lung cancer. General observations from the study: Because researchers sequenced only one region of the tumor, heterogeneity is still possible. The appearance of a median around 57 of the top 100 tumor clones was seen in adjacent lung. The highest T cell clonality was in uninvolved adjacent lung, above tumor. Longer overall survival accompanied higher blood T cell density.

Trimming left V 2 bases short and J 9 bases short, with 17 bases between. This CDR3 is 15 amino acids long. Germline CDR1 is SGHVS and CDR2 is FQNEAQ. To note about this clone: The antigen is not known.

Here immunoSEQ multiplex PCR was the method, and the copy in TCRdb shows in-frame clones only, minus some. Of roughly 40,000 clones in the sample, 75% to 90% were seen once. The sequence came from a woman between 35 and 75 years old with stage I lung adenocarcinoma. The chain recombines TRBV7-8 with TRBJ2-1; maybe TRBD2 (6 bases). The sequences come from peripheral blood, collected before any cancer treatment. The CDR3, as DNA: TGTGCCAGCAGCTTAAGTTCGGGAGACGGGACTGAGCAGTTCTTC. This codes for CASSLSSGDGTEQFF.